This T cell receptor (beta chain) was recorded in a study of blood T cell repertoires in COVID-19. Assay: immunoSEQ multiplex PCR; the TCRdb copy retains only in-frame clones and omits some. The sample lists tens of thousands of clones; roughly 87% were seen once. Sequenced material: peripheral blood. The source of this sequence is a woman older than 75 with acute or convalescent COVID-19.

The CDR3 DNA sequence: TGTGCCAGCAGCTTAGCAACTAGCGGGAGTGGAGAGACCCAGTACTTC. Its protein is CASSLATSGSGETQYF. The V and J genes are TRBV7-6 and TRBJ2-5; 11 positions match TRBD2. V was clipped by 0 bases and J by 4 bases; unmatched bases: 4. The CDR3 spans 16 residues. Germline CDR1 and CDR2: SGHVS and FNYEAQ.